The 23 T cell receptor beta chains presented below share a single source sample, sequenced in a study of early stage breast cancer tumors. The table came from immunoSEQ multiplex PCR; TCRdb's copy has only in-frame clones and leaves some out. This table has around 53,000 clones, about 89% appearing once. What was sequenced was blood. All receptors derive from a person aged 70 to 85 with breast cancer.

J is TRBJ1-2 and V is TRBV4-1; D is perhaps TRBD1 (5 bases). The V end lost 0 bases, the J end lost 7 bases, and 18 bases lay between the germline ends. The CDR3 consists of 16 residues. Germline V gene data show CDR1 as MGHRA and CDR2 as YSYEKL. The CDR3 region is CASSQDEQVWAGGYTF. CDR3 nucleotide sequence: TGCGCCAGCAGCCAAGATGAACAGGTGTGGGCCGGTGGCTACACCTTC.

The CDR3 sequence: CSGGGRGRGGGTQYF. CDR3 in DNA: TGCAGCGGCGGCGGACGGGGGAGGGGGGGCGGTACGCAGTATTTT. V is TRBV29-1 and J is TRBJ2-3; TRBD2 might be the D (7 bases). Trimming removed 7 bases at V and 8 bases at J, with 25 bases between. Germline lookup yields CDR1 SQVTM and CDR2 ANQGSEA. The CDR3 consists of 15 residues.

For the CDR3, the DNA is TGTGCCAGCAGCTGGGGGGGGGATCGAGTAAACACCGGGGAGCTGTTTTTT. Translation gives CASSWGGDRVNTGELFF. The genes are TRBV5-6 and TRBJ2-2, with 7 bases lining up with TRBD2. V lost 3 bases, J lost 2 bases, and 10 bases stayed unmatched. CDR1 is SGHDT and CDR2 is YYEEEE in the germline V gene. This CDR3 has 17 amino acids.

This chain uses TRBV27 with TRBJ1-4, with 10 bases identical to TRBD1. Germline V gene lookup returns CDR1 MNHEY and CDR2 SMNVEV (reference sequence). The CDR3 runs 15 residues. J was trimmed by 7 bases and V by 1 base; bases with no gene match: 3. This CDR3 reads CASSLLGQGTEKLFF. The CDR3 region has the DNA TGTGCCAGCAGTTTATTGGGACAGGGGACTGAAAAACTGTTTTTT.

The chain joins TRBV29-1 to TRBJ2-3; TRBD1 matches 8 bases. This CDR3 comprises 12 residues. In germline, CDR1 is SQVTM, CDR2 ANQGSEA. V dropped 8 bases and J dropped 6; count of bases not matched to a gene: 7. CDR3 region: CSSRDRWDTQYF. The CDR3 DNA reads as TGCAGCTCCCGGGACAGGTGGGATACGCAGTATTTT.

The chain joins TRBV7-8 to TRBJ2-7; TRBD2 matches at 8 bases. Germline CDR1 SGHVS, CDR2 FQNEAQ. V dropped 5 bases and J dropped 6; count of bases not matched to a gene: 12. CDR3 length equals 15 residues. This CDR3 reads CASSPGRGANREQYF. CDR3 nucleotide sequence: TGTGCCAGCAGCCCCGGGCGGGGGGCTAATCGCGAGCAGTACTTC.

This chain connects TRBV28 to TRBJ2-2, with 12 bases matching TRBD2. Germline-derived CDR1 and CDR2 are MDHEN and SYDVKM. V was clipped by 6 bases and J by 8 bases; unmatched bases: 10. The CDR3 runs to 16 residues. The CDR3 protein is CASSMTSGRLIGELFF. The CDR3 bases are TGTGCCAGCAGCATGACTAGCGGGAGATTGATAGGGGAGCTGTTTTTT. Drawing the rest from reference TRBV28 and TRBJ2-2, the complete variable domain is DVKVTQSSRYLVKRTGEKVFLECVQDMDHENMFWYRQDPGLGLRLIYFSYDVKMKEKGDIPEGYSVSREKKERFSLILESASTNQTSMYLCASSMTSGRLIGELFFGEGSRLTVL.

CDR3 sequence (DNA): TGTGCCAGCAGACCGACAGATCTCCAGCCCCAGCATTTT. It translates to CASRPTDLQPQHF. The chain carries TRBV6-5 and TRBJ1-5; possible D gene TRBD1, 5 bases. CDR3 length equals 13 residues. CDR1 MNHEY and CDR2 SVGAGI come from the germline V gene. V lost 6 bases to trimming and J lost 7 bases, with 13 bases between them.

This rearrangement joins TRBV7-2 to TRBJ2-5; the match to TRBD2 covers 11 bases. Germline CDR1 and CDR2: SGHTA and FQGNSA. J was trimmed by 2 bases and V by 4 bases; bases with no gene match: 6. CDR3 length: 16 residues. The CDR3 here is CASSSLSGGGQETQYF. CDR3 sequence (DNA): TGTGCCAGCAGCTCGCTTAGCGGGGGGGGGCAAGAGACCCAGTACTTC. Filled out from reference TRBV7-2 and TRBJ2-5, the complete variable domain reads GAGVSQSPSNKVTEKGKDVELRCDPISGHTALYWYRQSLGQGLEFLIYFQGNSAPDKSGLPSDRFSAERTGGSVSTLTIQRTQQEDSAVYLCASSSLSGGGQETQYFGPGTRLLVL.

The chain combines TRBV6-6 with TRBJ2-7, with TRBD1 matching 7 bases. The CDR3 has 12 residues. In germline, CDR1 is MNHNY, CDR2 SVGAGI (reference sequence). V dropped 5 bases and J dropped 12; count of bases not matched to a gene: 10. The CDR3 loop is CASSAGTDSPYF. In DNA, the CDR3 is TGTGCCAGCAGTGCTGGGACAGATAGTCCGTACTTC.

The chain combines TRBV30 with TRBJ2-7; D unclear. The CDR3 is 13 amino acids. The germline V and J ends were trimmed by 4 bases and 0 bases, with 10 bases remaining between them. Germline CDR1 is GTSNPN and CDR2 is SVGIG (reference sequence). The CDR3 region has the DNA TGTGCCTGGACCCCGACTGGCTCCTACGAGCAGTACTTC. Its translation is CAWTPTGSYEQYF. Complete variable domain (other parts from reference TRBV30 and TRBJ2-7): SQTIHQWPATLVQPVGSPLSLECTVEGTSNPNLYWYRQAAGRGLQLLFYSVGIGQISSEVPQNLSASRPQDRQFILSSKKLLLSDSGFYLCAWTPTGSYEQYFGPGTRLTVT.

The chain uses TRBV30 and TRBJ1-6; D is unclear. Looked up from germline, CDR1 is GTSNPN and CDR2 is SVGIG (reference sequence). The CDR3 sequence is 15 residues long. Trimming took 3 bases from V and 4 from J, leaving 13 bases between them. CDR3 protein: CAWSTPSRYNSPLHF. DNA for the CDR3: TGTGCCTGGAGCACTCCGTCCAGGTATAATTCACCCCTCCACTTT.

The chain combines TRBV6-6 with TRBJ1-1, with D possibly TRBD1 on 6 matching bases. Germline CDR1 and CDR2: MNHNY and SVGAGI (reference sequence). The V end was cut by 0 bases, the J end by 7 bases, with 6 bases between. This CDR3 spans 12 amino acids. CDR3 DNA sequence: TGTGCCAGCAGTTACTCCAGGGGTGAAGCTTTCTTT. Residues: CASSYSRGEAFF.

V is TRBV27 and J is TRBJ1-6; D is possibly TRBD1 (6 bases). Germline V lookup: CDR1 MNHEY, CDR2 SMNVEV (reference sequence). The length of the CDR3 is 15 residues. V was clipped by 5 bases and J by 5 bases, with 13 bases between them. The CDR3 DNA reads as TGTGCCAGCAGTCCCTGGCCAGGGGATAATTCACCCCTCCACTTT. Translation gives CASSPWPGDNSPLHF.

The rearrangement uses TRBV5-8 and TRBJ1-2; a weak D match, TRBD1 (5 bases). Trimming pared 0 bases from V and 6 bases from J, leaving 15 bases between. The CDR3 is made up of 15 amino acids. Looked up from germline, CDR1 is SGHTS and CDR2 is YDEGEE. CDR3 DNA: TGTGCCAGCAGCTTGGAGAGTTGGGGCTGGGATGGCTACACCTTC. This codes for CASSLESWGWDGYTF. The full variable domain, its missing parts supplied by reference TRBV5-8 and TRBJ1-2, is EAGVTQSPTHLIKTRGQQATLRCSPISGHTSVYWYQQALGLGLQFLLWYDEGEERNRGNFPPRFSGRQFPNYSSELNVNALELEDSALYLCASSLESWGWDGYTFGSGTRLTVV.

As for this clone: One end of the junction does not line up with germline, which may come from a read error. This chain uses TRBV7-7 with TRBJ2-5; 8 bases match TRBD2. The CDR3 has 17 amino acids. CDR1 is SSHAT, CDR2 FNYEAQ, per germline (reference sequence). CDR3: CASSFGPSGPQGETQYF. In nucleotides, the CDR3 is TGTGCTAGCAGCTTCGGACCTAGCGGGCCCCAGGGAGAGACCCAGTACTTC.

The rearrangement uses TRBV7-9 and TRBJ2-7; D ambiguous. This CDR3 contains 14 residues. Germline loops: CDR1 SEHNR, CDR2 FQNEAQ (reference sequence). V lost 3 bases to trimming and J lost 0 bases, with 9 bases between them. CDR3 sequence: CASSFPGVSYEQYF. Here the CDR3 DNA reads TGTGCCAGCAGCTTTCCAGGCGTCTCCTACGAGCAGTACTTC.

V gene TRBV19 combines with J gene TRBJ2-7; no clear D gene. Germline V gives CDR1 LNHDA, CDR2 SQIVND (reference sequence). The CDR3 is 14 residues long. Trimming stripped 4 bases from V and 0 bases from J, with 10 bases between. Written as DNA, the CDR3 is TGTGCCAGTAGTAATGGAAGGAGCTCCTACGAGCAGTACTTC. This gives the protein CASSNGRSSYEQYF.

In its sample, this clone ranks as medium-sized. The rearrangement links TRBV19 to TRBJ1-1, with 8 bases identical to TRBD1. V trimming: 4 bases; J trimming: 6 bases; junction bases outside the gene matches: 7. The CDR3 consists of 14 residues. Germline CDR1 is LNHDA and CDR2 is SQIVND (reference sequence). CDR3 DNA: TGTGCCAGTAGTAACCAGGGGGCAAGGGCTGAAGCTTTCTTT. The encoded protein is CASSNQGARAEAFF.

V and J are TRBV5-1 and TRBJ2-7; 8 nucleotides match TRBD1. Germline V CDR1 and CDR2: SGHRS, YFSETQ. V trimming: 4 bases; J trimming: 5 bases; junction bases outside the gene matches: 8. The CDR3 sequence is 14 residues long. The CDR3 loop reads CASSAGGNHHEQYF. The DNA for the CDR3 is TGCGCCAGCAGCGCAGGGGGCAATCACCACGAGCAGTACTTC.

This chain links TRBV5-1 with TRBJ1-2, with 12 nucleotides matching TRBD1. After removal of 4 bases from V and 8 bases from J, the junction contained 12 bases not matched to a gene. This CDR3 comprises 16 residues. Germline assignment: CDR1 SGHRS and CDR2 YFSETQ. The CDR3 loop reads CASSHDGTGGAGGYTF. The CDR3 DNA sequence: TGCGCCAGCAGCCACGACGGGACAGGGGGCGCGGGGGGCTACACCTTC.

The rearrangement uses TRBV27 and TRBJ1-4; no definite D call. Germline CDR1 reads MNHEY; CDR2 reads SMNVEV (reference sequence). V was cut by 2 bases and J by 3 bases, with 10 bases left in between. This CDR3 has 15 amino acids. The CDR3 region has the DNA TGTGCCAGCAGTTTAAGGTCGGGGTCTAATGAAAAACTGTTTTTT. It yields the protein CASSLRSGSNEKLFF.

The CDR3 bases are TGTGCCAGTACCGGCGGGAGCCTCAACCCTGAAGCTTTCTTT. It yields the protein CASTGGSLNPEAFF. J is TRBJ1-1 and V is TRBV19, with D unresolved. Trimming pared 7 bases from V and 6 bases from J, leaving 18 bases between. The CDR3 has 14 amino acids. Germline loops: CDR1 LNHDA, CDR2 SQIVND (reference sequence). Full variable domain (outside the CDR3, taken from reference TRBV19 and TRBJ1-1): DGGITQSPKYLFRKEGQNVTLSCEQNLNHDAMYWYRQDPGQGLRLIYYSQIVNDFQKGDIAEGYSVSREKKESFPLTVTSAQKNPTAFYLCASTGGSLNPEAFFGQGTRLTVV.